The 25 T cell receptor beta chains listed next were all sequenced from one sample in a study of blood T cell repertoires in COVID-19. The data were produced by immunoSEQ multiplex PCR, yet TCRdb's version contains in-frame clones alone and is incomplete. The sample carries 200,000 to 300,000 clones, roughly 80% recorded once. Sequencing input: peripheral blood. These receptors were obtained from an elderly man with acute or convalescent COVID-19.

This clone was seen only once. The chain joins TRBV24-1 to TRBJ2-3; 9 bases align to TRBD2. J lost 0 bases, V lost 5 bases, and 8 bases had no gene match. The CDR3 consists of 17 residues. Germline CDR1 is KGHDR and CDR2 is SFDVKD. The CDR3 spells CATSGSGTSSSTDTQYF. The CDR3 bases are TGTGCCACCAGTGGATCCGGGACTAGCTCTAGCACAGATACGCAGTATTTT.

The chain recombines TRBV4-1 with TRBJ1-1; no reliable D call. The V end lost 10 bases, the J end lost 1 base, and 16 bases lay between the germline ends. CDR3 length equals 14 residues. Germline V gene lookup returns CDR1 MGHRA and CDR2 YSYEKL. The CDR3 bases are TGCGCCACCTCCAGAGCGCGAGGGAACACTGAAGCTTTCTTT. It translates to CATSRARGNTEAFF.

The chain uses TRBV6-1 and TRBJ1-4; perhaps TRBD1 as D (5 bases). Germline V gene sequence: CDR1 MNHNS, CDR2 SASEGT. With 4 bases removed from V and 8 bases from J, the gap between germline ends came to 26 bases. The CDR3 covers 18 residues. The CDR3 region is CASSVTYVDRGTQEKLFF. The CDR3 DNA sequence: TGTGCCAGCAGTGTAACCTATGTGGATAGGGGAACCCAGGAAAAACTGTTTTTT.

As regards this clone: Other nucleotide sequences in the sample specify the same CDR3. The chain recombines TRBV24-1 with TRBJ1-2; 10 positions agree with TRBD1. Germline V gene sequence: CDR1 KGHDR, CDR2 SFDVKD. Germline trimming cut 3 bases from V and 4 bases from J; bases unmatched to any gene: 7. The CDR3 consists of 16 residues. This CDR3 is CATSDPRTGGVYGYTF. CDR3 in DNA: TGTGCCACCAGTGATCCCAGGACAGGGGGAGTCTATGGCTACACCTTC.

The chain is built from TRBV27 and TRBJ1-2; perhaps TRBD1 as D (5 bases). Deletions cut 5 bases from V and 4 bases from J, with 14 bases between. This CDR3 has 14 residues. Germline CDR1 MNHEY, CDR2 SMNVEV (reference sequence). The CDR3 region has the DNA TGTGCCAGCAGTGACAGAGGTCCTGGCTATGGCTACACCTTC. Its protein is CASSDRGPGYGYTF.

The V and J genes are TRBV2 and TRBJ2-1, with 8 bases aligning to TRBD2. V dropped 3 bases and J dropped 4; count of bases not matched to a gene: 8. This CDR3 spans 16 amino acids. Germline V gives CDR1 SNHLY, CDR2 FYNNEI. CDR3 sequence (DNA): TGTGCCAGCAGTGAGCGAGCGGGGGTATGGTACAATGAGCAGTTCTTC. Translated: CASSERAGVWYNEQFF.

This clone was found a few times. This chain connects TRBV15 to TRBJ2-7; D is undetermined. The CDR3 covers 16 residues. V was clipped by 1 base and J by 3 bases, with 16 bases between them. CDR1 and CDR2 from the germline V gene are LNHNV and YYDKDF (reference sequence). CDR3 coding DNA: TGTGCCACCAGCAGAGGCCCAGGTACAATTGACTACGAGCAGTACTTC. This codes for CATSRGPGTIDYEQYF.

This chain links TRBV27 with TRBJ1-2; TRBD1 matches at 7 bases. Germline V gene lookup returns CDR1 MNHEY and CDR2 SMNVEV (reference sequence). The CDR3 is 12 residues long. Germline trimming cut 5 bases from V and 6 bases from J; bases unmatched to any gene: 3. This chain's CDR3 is CASSPTGNGYTF. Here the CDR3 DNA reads TGTGCCAGCAGTCCGACAGGGAATGGCTACACCTTC.

The CDR3 sequence: CASSLGNRGTDTQYF. In DNA, the CDR3 is TGCGCCAGCAGCTTGGGTAACAGGGGCACAGATACGCAGTATTTT. The chain is built from TRBV5-1 and TRBJ2-3, with D possibly matching TRBD1 (6 bases). Trimming pared 0 bases from V and 1 base from J, leaving 9 bases between. Germline V lookup: CDR1 SGHRS, CDR2 YFSETQ. The CDR3 extends over 15 amino acids.

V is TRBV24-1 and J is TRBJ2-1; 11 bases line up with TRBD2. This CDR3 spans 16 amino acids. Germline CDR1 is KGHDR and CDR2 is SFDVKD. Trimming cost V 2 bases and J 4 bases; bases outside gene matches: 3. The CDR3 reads CATSDYTSGGYNEQFF. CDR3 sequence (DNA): TGTGCCACCAGTGATTACACTAGCGGGGGATACAATGAGCAGTTCTTC.

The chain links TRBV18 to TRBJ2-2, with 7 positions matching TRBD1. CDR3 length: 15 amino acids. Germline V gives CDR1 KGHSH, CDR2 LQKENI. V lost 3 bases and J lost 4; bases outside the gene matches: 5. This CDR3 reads CASSPQDRITGELFF. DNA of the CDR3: TGTGCCAGCTCACCTCAGGACAGGATCACCGGGGAGCTGTTTTTT. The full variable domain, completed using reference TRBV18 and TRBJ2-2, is NAGVMQNPRHLVRRRGQEARLRCSPMKGHSHVYWYRQLPEEGLKFMVYLQKENIIDESGMPKERFSAEFPKEGPSILRIQQVVRGDSAAYFCASSPQDRITGELFFGEGSRLTVL.

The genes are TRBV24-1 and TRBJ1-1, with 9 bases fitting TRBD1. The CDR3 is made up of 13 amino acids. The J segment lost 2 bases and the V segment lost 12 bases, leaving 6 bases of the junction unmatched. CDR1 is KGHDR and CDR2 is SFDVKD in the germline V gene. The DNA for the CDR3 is TGTGCCGCCGGGACAGGGTCTAACACTGAAGCTTTCTTT. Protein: CAAGTGSNTEAFF.

The CDR3 spells CALGGMGTGASYTF. In nucleotides, the CDR3 is TGTGCCCTGGGGGGCATGGGGACAGGGGCAAGCTACACCTTC. The chain is built from TRBV30 and TRBJ1-2; 10 nucleotides line up with TRBD1. Losses at the gene ends were 8 bases for V and 9 bases for J; bases not matched to a gene: 15. The CDR3 length is 14 residues. Germline CDR1 reads GTSNPN; CDR2 reads SVGIG (reference sequence).

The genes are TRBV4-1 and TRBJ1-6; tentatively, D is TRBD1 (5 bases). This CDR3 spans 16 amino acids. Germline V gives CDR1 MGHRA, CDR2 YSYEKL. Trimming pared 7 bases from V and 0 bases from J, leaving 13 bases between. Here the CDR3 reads CASTDPGGSYNSPLHF. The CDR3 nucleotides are TGCGCCAGCACCGACCCGGGGGGCTCCTATAATTCACCCCTCCACTTT.

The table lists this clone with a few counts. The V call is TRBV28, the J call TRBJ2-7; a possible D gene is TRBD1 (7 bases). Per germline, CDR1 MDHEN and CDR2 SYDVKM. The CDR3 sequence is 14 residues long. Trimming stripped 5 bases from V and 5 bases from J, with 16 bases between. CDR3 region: CASSAYRGGDEQYF. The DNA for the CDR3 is TGTGCCAGCAGTGCGTACAGGGGAGGCGACGAGCAGTACTTC. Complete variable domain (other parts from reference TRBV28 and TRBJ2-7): DVKVTQSSRYLVKRTGEKVFLECVQDMDHENMFWYRQDPGLGLRLIYFSYDVKMKEKGDIPEGYSVSREKKERFSLILESASTNQTSMYLCASSAYRGGDEQYFGPGTRLTVT.

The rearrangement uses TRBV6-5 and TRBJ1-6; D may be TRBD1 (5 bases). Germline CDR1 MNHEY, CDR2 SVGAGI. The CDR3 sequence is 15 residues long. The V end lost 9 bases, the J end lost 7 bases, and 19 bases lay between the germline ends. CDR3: CASLRASGGNSPLHF. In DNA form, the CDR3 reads TGTGCCAGTCTCCGGGCATCCGGGGGAAATTCACCCCTCCACTTT.

The CDR3 nucleotides read TGTGCCAGCAGTGAACGGAGTCAGAACACTGAAGCTTTCTTT. The encoded protein is CASSERSQNTEAFF. The gene calls are TRBV6-1 and TRBJ1-1, with D unclear. The CDR3 covers 14 residues. V lost 2 bases, J lost 1 base, and 8 bases lay in between. Germline CDR1 reads MNHNS; CDR2 reads SASEGT.

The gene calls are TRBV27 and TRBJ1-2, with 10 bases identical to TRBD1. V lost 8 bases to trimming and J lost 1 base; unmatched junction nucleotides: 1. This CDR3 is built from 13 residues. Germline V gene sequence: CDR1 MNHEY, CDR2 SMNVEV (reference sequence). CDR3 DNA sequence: TGTGCCAGCCGGACAGGGGGTAACTATGGCTACACCTTC. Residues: CASRTGGNYGYTF.

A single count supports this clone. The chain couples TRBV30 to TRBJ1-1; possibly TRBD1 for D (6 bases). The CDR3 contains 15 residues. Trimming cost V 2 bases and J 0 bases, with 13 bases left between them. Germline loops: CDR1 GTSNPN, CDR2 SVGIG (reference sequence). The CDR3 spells CAWSTTGRVNTEAFF. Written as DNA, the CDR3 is TGTGCCTGGAGTACGACAGGTCGAGTGAACACTGAAGCTTTCTTT.

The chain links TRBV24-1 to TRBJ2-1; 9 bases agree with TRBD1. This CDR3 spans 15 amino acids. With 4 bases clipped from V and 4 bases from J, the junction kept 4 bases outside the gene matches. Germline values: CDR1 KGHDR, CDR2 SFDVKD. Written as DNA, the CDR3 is TGTGCCACCAGTGACCCCGGGACAGGGTACAATGAGCAGTTCTTC. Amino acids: CATSDPGTGYNEQFF.

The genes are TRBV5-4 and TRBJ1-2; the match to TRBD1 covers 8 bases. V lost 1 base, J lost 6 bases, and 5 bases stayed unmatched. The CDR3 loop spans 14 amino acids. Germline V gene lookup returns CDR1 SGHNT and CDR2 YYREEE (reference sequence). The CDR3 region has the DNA TGTGCCAGCAGCTTGCAGGGGGCGCAAAATGGCTACACCTTC. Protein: CASSLQGAQNGYTF.

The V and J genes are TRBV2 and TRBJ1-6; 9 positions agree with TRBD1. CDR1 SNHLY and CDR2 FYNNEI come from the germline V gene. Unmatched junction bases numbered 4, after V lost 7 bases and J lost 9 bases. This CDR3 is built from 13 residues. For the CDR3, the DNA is TGTGCCAGCAAAACAGGGGGCGGTTCACCCCTCCACTTT. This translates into CASKTGGGSPLHF.

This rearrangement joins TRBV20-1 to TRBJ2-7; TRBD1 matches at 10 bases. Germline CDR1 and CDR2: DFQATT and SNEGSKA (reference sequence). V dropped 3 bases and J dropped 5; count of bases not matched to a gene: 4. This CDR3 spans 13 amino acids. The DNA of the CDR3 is TGCAGTGCTAGTACCGGGACAGGGGACGAGCAGTACTTC. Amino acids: CSASTGTGDEQYF.

The DNA of the CDR3 is TGCGCCAGCAGTATGAGGACAGGGCTATATGCTGAAAAACTGTTTTTT. Translated: CASSMRTGLYAEKLFF. The chain employs TRBV10-2 and TRBJ1-4, with TRBD1 identical over 8 bases. Germline-derived CDR1 and CDR2 are WSHSY and SAAADI. The trim removed 5 bases at V and 7 bases at J, leaving 12 bases unmatched. This CDR3 is built from 16 residues.

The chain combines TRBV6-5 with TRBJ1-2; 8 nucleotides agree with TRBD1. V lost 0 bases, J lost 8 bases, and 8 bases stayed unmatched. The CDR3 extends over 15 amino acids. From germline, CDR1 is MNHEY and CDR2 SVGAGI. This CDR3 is CASSYSGQGLLGYTF. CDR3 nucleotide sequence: TGTGCCAGCAGTTACTCAGGACAGGGATTGTTGGGCTACACCTTC.